This paragraph reports one T cell receptor (beta chain). The table came from immunoSEQ multiplex PCR; TCRdb's copy has only in-frame clones and leaves some out. The sample has a few hundred thousand clones, around nine tenths seen once; the top ten hold 1.2%. Cohort 3 recovery required two negative PCRs, clearance, or symptom resolution. Germline CDR1 and CDR2: GTSNPN and SVGIG (reference sequence). CDR3 size: 13 residues. Trimming at V came to 4 bases and at J to 3 bases, leaving 4 bases not matched to a gene. The data originate from a study of blood T cell repertoires in COVID-19. The V call is TRBV30, the J call TRBJ1-1, with TRBD1 matching 8 bases. The sequencing sample was made of PBMCs or T cells enriched from blood (not recorded which). The origin of this receptor is a woman under 30 who had recovered from COVID-19. CDR3 bases: TGTGCCTGGACGTGGACAGGGTACACTGAAGCTTTCTTT. Translation gives CAWTWTGYTEAFF.